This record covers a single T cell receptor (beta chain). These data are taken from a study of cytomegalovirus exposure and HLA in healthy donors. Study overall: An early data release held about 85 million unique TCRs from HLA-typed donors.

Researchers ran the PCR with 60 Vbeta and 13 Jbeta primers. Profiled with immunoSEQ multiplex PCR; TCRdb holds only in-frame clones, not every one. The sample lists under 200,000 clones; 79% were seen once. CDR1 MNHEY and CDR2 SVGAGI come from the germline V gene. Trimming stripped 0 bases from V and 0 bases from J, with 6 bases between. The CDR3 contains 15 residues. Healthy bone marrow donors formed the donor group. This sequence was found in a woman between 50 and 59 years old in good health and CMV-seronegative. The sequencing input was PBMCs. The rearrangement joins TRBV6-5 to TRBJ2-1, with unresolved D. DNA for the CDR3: TGTGCCAGCAGTTACTCTCCAGTCTCCTACAATGAGCAGTTCTTC. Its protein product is CASSYSPVSYNEQFF.